This TCR beta chain was recorded in a study of T cells in Graves' hyperthyroidism and ophthalmopathy. Study-level background: Peripheral blood was taken when the disease was first diagnosed, before any treatment began.

Diagnoses used clinical symptoms, serum thyroxine and TRAb, thyroid ultrasound and orbital computed tomography. PBMCs were collected from a roughly 10 ml volume of fresh peripheral blood. This clonotype occurred a few times. Amplification targeted TCR beta CDR3 regions from RNA transcripts. The HTBI set primed first-round TCR CDR3 RT-PCR. TCRdb used MiXCR to reprocess the multiplex PCR reads, holding one entry per CDR3 protein. The sample lists around 340,000 distinct CDR3 sequences, approximately 16% occurring once. V trimming: 0 bases; J trimming: 5 bases; junction bases outside the gene matches: 7. The CDR3 has 16 amino acids. In germline, CDR1 is SGHNT, CDR2 YYREEE (reference sequence).

Sequenced: blood. This receptor was identified in a man aged 30-40 years with Graves' hyperthyroidism. This chain connects TRBV5-4 to TRBJ2-2, with TRBD2 matching 7 bases. CDR3 sequence reads: CASSLAPSGDTGELFF. As DNA, the CDR3 is TGTGCCAGCAGCTTGGCCCCTAGCGGAGATACCGGGGAGCTGTTTTTT.